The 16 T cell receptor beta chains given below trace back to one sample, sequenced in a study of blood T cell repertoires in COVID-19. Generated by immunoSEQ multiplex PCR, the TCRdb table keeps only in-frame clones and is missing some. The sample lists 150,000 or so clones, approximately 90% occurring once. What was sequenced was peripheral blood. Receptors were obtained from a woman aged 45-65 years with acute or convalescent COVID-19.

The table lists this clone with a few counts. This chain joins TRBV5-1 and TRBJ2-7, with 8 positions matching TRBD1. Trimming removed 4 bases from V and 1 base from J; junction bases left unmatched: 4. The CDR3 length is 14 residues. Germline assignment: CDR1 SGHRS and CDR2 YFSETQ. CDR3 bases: TGCGCCAGCAGCACCCGACAGGGGTCCTACGAGCAGTACTTC. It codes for CASSTRQGSYEQYF.

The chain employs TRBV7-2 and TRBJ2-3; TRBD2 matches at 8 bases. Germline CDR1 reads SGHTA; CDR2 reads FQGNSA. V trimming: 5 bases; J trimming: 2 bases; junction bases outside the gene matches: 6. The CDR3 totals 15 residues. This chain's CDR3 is CASSKREWVTDTQYF. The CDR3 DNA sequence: TGTGCCAGCAGCAAGCGGGAGTGGGTCACAGATACGCAGTATTTT.

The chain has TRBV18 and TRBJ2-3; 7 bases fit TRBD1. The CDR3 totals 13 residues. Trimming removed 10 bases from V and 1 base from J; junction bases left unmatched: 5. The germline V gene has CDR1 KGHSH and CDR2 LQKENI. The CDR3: CATRGSGTDTQYF. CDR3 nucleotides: TGTGCCACCAGGGGGTCTGGCACAGATACGCAGTATTTT.

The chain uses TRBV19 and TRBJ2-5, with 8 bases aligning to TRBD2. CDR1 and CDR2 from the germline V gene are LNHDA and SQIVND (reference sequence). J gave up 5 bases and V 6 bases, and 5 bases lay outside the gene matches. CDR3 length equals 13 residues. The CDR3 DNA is TGTGCCAGTAGCCTCGGGGGGGCGGAGACCCAGTACTTC. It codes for CASSLGGAETQYF.

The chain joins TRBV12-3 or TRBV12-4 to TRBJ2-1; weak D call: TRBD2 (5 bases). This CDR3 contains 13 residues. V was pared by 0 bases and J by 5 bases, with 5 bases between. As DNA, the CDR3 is TGTGCCAGCAGTTTAGCGCGGGACAATGAGCAGTTCTTC. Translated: CASSLARDNEQFF.

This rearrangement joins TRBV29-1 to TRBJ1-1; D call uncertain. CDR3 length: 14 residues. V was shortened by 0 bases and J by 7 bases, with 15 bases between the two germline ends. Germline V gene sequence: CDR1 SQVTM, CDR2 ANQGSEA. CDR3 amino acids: CSVEENRRGHEAFF. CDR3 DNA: TGCAGCGTTGAAGAGAATCGGCGAGGGCATGAAGCTTTCTTT.

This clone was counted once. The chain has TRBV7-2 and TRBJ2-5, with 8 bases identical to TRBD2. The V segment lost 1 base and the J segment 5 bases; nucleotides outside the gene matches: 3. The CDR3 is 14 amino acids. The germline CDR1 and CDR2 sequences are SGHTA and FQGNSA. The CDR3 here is CASSLGGRKETQYF. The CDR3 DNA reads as TGTGCCAGCAGCTTAGGCGGGAGGAAGGAGACCCAGTACTTC.

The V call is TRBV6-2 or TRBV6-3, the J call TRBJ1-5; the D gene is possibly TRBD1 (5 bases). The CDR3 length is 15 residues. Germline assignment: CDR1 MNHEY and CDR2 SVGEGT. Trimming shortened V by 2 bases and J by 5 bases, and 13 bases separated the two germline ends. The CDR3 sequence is CASSYGAALHQPQHF. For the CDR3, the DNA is TGTGCCAGCAGTTACGGGGCGGCCCTTCATCAGCCCCAGCATTTT.

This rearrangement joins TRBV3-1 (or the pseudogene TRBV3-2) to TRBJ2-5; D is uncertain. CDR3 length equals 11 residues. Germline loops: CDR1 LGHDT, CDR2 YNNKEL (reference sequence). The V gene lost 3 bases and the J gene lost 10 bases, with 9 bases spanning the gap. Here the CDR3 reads CASSQGPDQYF. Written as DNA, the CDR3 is TGTGCCAGCAGCCAGGGCCCCGACCAGTACTTC.

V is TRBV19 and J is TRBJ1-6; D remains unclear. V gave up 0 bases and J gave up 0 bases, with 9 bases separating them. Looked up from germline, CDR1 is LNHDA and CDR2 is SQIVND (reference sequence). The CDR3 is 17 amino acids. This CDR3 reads CASSIDSGSSYNSPLHF. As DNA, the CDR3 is TGTGCCAGTAGTATAGATTCCGGGAGCTCCTATAATTCACCCCTCCACTTT. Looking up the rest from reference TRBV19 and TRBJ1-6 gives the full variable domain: DGGITQSPKYLFRKEGQNVTLSCEQNLNHDAMYWYRQDPGQGLRLIYYSQIVNDFQKGDIAEGYSVSREKKESFPLTVTSAQKNPTAFYLCASSIDSGSSYNSPLHFGNGTRLTVT.

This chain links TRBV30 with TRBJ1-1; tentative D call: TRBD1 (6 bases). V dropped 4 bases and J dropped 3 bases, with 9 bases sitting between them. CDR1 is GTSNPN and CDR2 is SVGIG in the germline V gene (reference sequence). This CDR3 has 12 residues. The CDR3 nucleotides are TGTGCCTGGAACAGGGTACACACTGAAGCTTTCTTT. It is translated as CAWNRVHTEAFF.

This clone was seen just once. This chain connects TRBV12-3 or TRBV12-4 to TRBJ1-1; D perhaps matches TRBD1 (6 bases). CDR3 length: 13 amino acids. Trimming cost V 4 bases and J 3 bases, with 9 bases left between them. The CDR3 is CASSSRGDTEAFF. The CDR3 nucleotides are TGTGCCAGCAGTTCCAGGGGTGACACTGAAGCTTTCTTT.

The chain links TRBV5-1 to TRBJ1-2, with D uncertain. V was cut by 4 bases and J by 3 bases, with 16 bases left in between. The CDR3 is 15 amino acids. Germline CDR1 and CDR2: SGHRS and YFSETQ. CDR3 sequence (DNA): TGCGCCAGCAGCCCCGGTCCCGATCACCACTATGGCTACACCTTC. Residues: CASSPGPDHHYGYTF.

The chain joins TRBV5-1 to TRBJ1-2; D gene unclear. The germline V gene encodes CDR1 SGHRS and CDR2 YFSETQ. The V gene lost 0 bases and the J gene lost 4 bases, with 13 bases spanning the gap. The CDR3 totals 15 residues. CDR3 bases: TGCGCCAGCAGCTTGGGAGGAGAAGTAAGCTATGGCTACACCTTC. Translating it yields CASSLGGEVSYGYTF.

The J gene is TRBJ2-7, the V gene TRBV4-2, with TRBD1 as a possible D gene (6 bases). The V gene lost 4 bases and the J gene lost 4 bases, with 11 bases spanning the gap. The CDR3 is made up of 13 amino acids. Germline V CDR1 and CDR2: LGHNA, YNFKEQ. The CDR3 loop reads CASSPNRAYEQYF. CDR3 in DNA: TGTGCCAGCAGCCCTAACAGGGCATACGAGCAGTACTTC.

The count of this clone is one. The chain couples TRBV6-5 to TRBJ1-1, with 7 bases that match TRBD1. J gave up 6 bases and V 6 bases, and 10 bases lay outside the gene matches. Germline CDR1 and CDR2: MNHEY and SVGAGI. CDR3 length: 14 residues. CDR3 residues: CASRGDREIAEAFF. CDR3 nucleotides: TGTGCCAGCAGGGGAGACAGGGAGATCGCTGAAGCTTTCTTT.